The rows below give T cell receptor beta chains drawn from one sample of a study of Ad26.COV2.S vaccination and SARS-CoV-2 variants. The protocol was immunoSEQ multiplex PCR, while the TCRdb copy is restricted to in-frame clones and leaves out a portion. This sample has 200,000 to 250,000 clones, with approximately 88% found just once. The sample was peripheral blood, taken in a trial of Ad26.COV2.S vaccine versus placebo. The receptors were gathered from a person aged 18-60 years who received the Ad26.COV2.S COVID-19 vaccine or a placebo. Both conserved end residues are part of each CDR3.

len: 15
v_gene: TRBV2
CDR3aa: CASSAEGASTDTQYF

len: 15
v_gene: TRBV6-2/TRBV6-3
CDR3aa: CASSWTVMATGELFF

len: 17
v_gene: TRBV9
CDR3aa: CASSPPRGWADTGELFF

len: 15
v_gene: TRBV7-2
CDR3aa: CASSPWDRPGETQYF

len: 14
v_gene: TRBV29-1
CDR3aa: CSRTAGTGGDEQFF

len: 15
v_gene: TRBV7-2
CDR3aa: CASSLVGGTGYGYTF

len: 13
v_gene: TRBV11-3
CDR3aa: CASSGPDGYGYTF

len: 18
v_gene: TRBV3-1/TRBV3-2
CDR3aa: CASSQGRFSGGSNQPQHF

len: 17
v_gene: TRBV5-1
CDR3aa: CASSSRTGQGNFYEQYF

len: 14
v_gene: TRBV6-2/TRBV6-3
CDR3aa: CASSYARDLYGYTF

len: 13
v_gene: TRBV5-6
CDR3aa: CASRLGVGKEQYF

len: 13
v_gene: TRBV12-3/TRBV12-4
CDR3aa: CASRDTDGTEAFF

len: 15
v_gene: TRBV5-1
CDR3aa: CASGPRQTYGETQYF

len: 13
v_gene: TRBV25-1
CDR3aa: CASSAGDLSPLHF

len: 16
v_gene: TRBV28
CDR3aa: CASSLTRSGTYNEQFF

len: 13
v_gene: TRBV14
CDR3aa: CASSQDLAQTQYF

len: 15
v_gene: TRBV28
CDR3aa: CASSPTGRANYGYTF

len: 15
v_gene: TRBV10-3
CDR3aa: CAISAKGQGTGELFF

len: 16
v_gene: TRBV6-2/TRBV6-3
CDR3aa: CASSWAGTGDADTQYF

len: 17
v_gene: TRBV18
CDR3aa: CASSPQRDRASGYGYTF

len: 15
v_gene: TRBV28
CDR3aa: CASSLAGKMNTEAFF

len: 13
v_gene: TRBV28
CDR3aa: CASSYPSSYEQYF